This is a list of T cell receptor beta chains from one sample in a study of cytomegalovirus exposure and HLA in healthy donors. The data were produced by immunoSEQ multiplex PCR, yet TCRdb's version contains in-frame clones alone and is incomplete. The sample includes 150,000 to 180,000 clones, about 84% seen only once; the top ten take 5.6%. The sequencing input was PBMCs. Source of these receptors: a woman aged 35 to 49 in good health and CMV-seropositive. CDR3s include the opening cysteine and the closing phenylalanine or tryptophan. D genes are given only for firm matches. Expanded clones get a size class; other rows say once, few or many, or leave the size out.

D gene: TRBD1
CDR3 length: 14
J gene: TRBJ2-3
V gene: TRBV5-8
clone size: NA
CDR3 DNA: TGTGCCAGCAGCTTAACAGGGGTGGCAGATACGCAGTATTTT
CDR3 protein: CASSLTGVADTQYF

D gene: TRBD1
CDR3 length: 15
J gene: TRBJ1-3
V gene: TRBV19
clone size: NA
CDR3 DNA: TGTGCCAGTAGCCCTCGGGGGACAGCTGGAAACACCATATATTTT
CDR3 protein: CASSPRGTAGNTIYF

D gene: NA
CDR3 length: 19
J gene: TRBJ1-1
V gene: TRBV7-8
clone size: NA
CDR3 DNA: TGTGCCAGCAGCTTTCCTTTGGCGTCAGGAGACAGACAAACCACTGAAGCTTTCTTT
CDR3 protein: CASSFPLASGDRQTTEAFF

D gene: TRBD1
CDR3 length: 13
J gene: TRBJ1-1
V gene: TRBV27
clone size: NA
CDR3 DNA: TGTGCCAGCGGAGGGACAGCGAACACTGAAGCTTTCTTT
CDR3 protein: CASGGTANTEAFF

D gene: TRBD1
CDR3 length: 16
J gene: TRBJ2-7
V gene: TRBV27
clone size: NA
CDR3 DNA: TGTGCCAGCAGTTTATCAATCGGGACAGGGCCCTACGAGCAGTACTTC
CDR3 protein: CASSLSIGTGPYEQYF

D gene: TRBD2
CDR3 length: 15
J gene: TRBJ2-3
V gene: TRBV13
clone size: once
CDR3 DNA: TGTGCCAGCAGCACTTTAGCGGGAGGGCCAGATACGCAGTATTTT
CDR3 protein: CASSTLAGGPDTQYF

D gene: TRBD1
CDR3 length: 15
J gene: TRBJ2-1
V gene: TRBV12-5
clone size: NA
CDR3 DNA: TGTGCTAGTGGTTTAGGGGTTACAGGGGGCACTGAGCAGTTCTTC
CDR3 protein: CASGLGVTGGTEQFF

D gene: NA
CDR3 length: 14
J gene: TRBJ1-2
V gene: TRBV5-1
clone size: NA
CDR3 DNA: TGCGCCAGCAGCTTGAGGGACAACGGCTATGGCTACACCTTC
CDR3 protein: CASSLRDNGYGYTF

D gene: TRBD1
CDR3 length: 13
J gene: TRBJ1-2
V gene: TRBV7-2
clone size: NA
CDR3 DNA: TGTGCCAGCAGCTTGACAGGGGGCGGAGGCTACACCTTC
CDR3 protein: CASSLTGGGGYTF

D gene: NA
CDR3 length: 8
J gene: TRBJ2-2
V gene: TRBV5-1
clone size: NA
CDR3 DNA: TGCGCCCCGGGGGAGCTGTTTTTT
CDR3 protein: CAPGELFF

D gene: NA
CDR3 length: 14
J gene: TRBJ2-7
V gene: TRBV2
clone size: many
CDR3 DNA: TGTGCCAGCAGTGAAGCGGGAGCCGATTACGAGCAGTACTTC
CDR3 protein: CASSEAGADYEQYF

D gene: NA
CDR3 length: 12
J gene: TRBJ2-7
V gene: TRBV7-5
clone size: NA
CDR3 DNA: TGTGTCAGAAGCTTCCCTCCCTACGAGCAGTACTTC
CDR3 protein: CVRSFPPYEQYF

D gene: TRBD2
CDR3 length: 15
J gene: TRBJ2-7
V gene: TRBV4-2
clone size: NA
CDR3 DNA: TGTGCCAGCAGCCGAGAGTCTAGCGGGATTTCCGAGCAGTACTTC
CDR3 protein: CASSRESSGISEQYF

D gene: NA
CDR3 length: 15
J gene: TRBJ2-5
V gene: TRBV14
clone size: NA
CDR3 DNA: TGTGCCAGCAGCCAATTTACAGGGTTAATGGAGACCCAGTACTTC
CDR3 protein: CASSQFTGLMETQYF

D gene: NA
CDR3 length: 11
J gene: TRBJ2-3
V gene: TRBV6-1
clone size: NA
CDR3 DNA: TGTGCCAGCACCGGCGGGGATACGCAGTATTTT
CDR3 protein: CASTGGDTQYF

D gene: NA
CDR3 length: 15
J gene: TRBJ2-7
V gene: TRBV7-8
clone size: NA
CDR3 DNA: TGTGCCAGCAGCTTAGCGCCGACAGTCTCCTACGAGCAGTACTTC
CDR3 protein: CASSLAPTVSYEQYF

D gene: TRBD2
CDR3 length: 15
J gene: TRBJ2-2
V gene: TRBV2
clone size: NA
CDR3 DNA: TGTGCCAGCAGTCTATCTGGGGGGGGGACCGGGGAGCTGTTTTTT
CDR3 protein: CASSLSGGGTGELFF

D gene: NA
CDR3 length: 12
J gene: TRBJ1-1
V gene: TRBV28
clone size: few
CDR3 DNA: TGTGCCAGCAGTTTACGACACGATGAAGCTTTCTTT
CDR3 protein: CASSLRHDEAFF

D gene: TRBD2
CDR3 length: 18
J gene: TRBJ2-3
V gene: TRBV5-4
clone size: NA
CDR3 DNA: TGTGCCAGCAGCTTGGGAGCGGGAGGGCCGGGTTTCTCAGATACGCAGTATTTT
CDR3 protein: CASSLGAGGPGFSDTQYF

D gene: NA
CDR3 length: 12
J gene: TRBJ2-5
V gene: TRBV15
clone size: NA
CDR3 DNA: TGTGCCACCAGCAGCCCTGAAGAGACCCAGTACTTC
CDR3 protein: CATSSPEETQYF

D gene: NA
CDR3 length: 13
J gene: TRBJ2-7
V gene: TRBV6-5
clone size: once
CDR3 DNA: TGTGCCAGCAGGAGGCAGGGGGGTTACGAGCAGTACTTC
CDR3 protein: CASRRQGGYEQYF

D gene: NA
CDR3 length: 11
J gene: TRBJ2-7
V gene: TRBV7-9
clone size: NA
CDR3 DNA: TGTGCCAGCAGCTTCTCGGACGAGCAGTACTTC
CDR3 protein: CASSFSDEQYF

D gene: NA
CDR3 length: 13
J gene: TRBJ1-2
V gene: TRBV30
clone size: NA
CDR3 DNA: TGTGCCTGGAATCCGACTGCGGGCTATGGCTACACCTTC
CDR3 protein: CAWNPTAGYGYTF

D gene: NA
CDR3 length: 14
J gene: TRBJ2-2
V gene: TRBV25-1
clone size: NA
CDR3 DNA: TGTGCCAGCAGAGTACAGGGTGGGGCCGGGGAGCTGTTTTTT
CDR3 protein: CASRVQGGAGELFF

D gene: TRBD1
CDR3 length: 15
J gene: TRBJ2-2
V gene: TRBV29-1
clone size: NA
CDR3 DNA: TGCAGCGTTGAATCTAGAGGGGGCTACGCCGGGGAGCTGTTTTTT
CDR3 protein: CSVESRGGYAGELFF

D gene: NA
CDR3 length: 14
J gene: TRBJ2-7
V gene: TRBV7-3
clone size: NA
CDR3 DNA: TGTGCCAGCAGCTTAGACGGACAGAGGTACGAGCAGTACTTC
CDR3 protein: CASSLDGQRYEQYF

D gene: NA
CDR3 length: 15
J gene: TRBJ2-3
V gene: TRBV10-2
clone size: NA
CDR3 DNA: TGCGCCAGCAGCAATACCGGGATTAGCACAGATACGCAGTATTTT
CDR3 protein: CASSNTGISTDTQYF

D gene: NA
CDR3 length: 13
J gene: TRBJ1-2
V gene: TRBV6-5
clone size: few
CDR3 DNA: TGTGCCAGCAGTTTGACAGATAACTATGGCTACACCTTC
CDR3 protein: CASSLTDNYGYTF

D gene: NA
CDR3 length: 13
J gene: TRBJ1-1
V gene: TRBV7-8
clone size: NA
CDR3 DNA: TGTGCCAGCAGCCGCCAGGGGAACACTGAAGCTTTCTTT
CDR3 protein: CASSRQGNTEAFF

D gene: TRBD1
CDR3 length: 13
J gene: TRBJ1-2
V gene: TRBV6-5
clone size: NA
CDR3 DNA: TGTGCCAGCAGCACGGGACAGAACTATGGCTACACCTTC
CDR3 protein: CASSTGQNYGYTF

D gene: NA
CDR3 length: 19
J gene: TRBJ1-2
V gene: TRBV21-1
clone size: NA
CDR3 DNA: TGTGCCAGCAGCACGCGAATGACAGGGGGCCACACCACATTCTATGGCTACACCTTC
CDR3 protein: CASSTRMTGGHTTFYGYTF

D gene: NA
CDR3 length: 16
J gene: TRBJ1-1
V gene: TRBV6-1
clone size: once
CDR3 DNA: TGTGCCAGCAGTGAAGTAGGCAGGCCTATGAACACTGAAGCTTTCTTT
CDR3 protein: CASSEVGRPMNTEAFF

D gene: TRBD1
CDR3 length: 14
J gene: TRBJ1-1
V gene: TRBV10-3
clone size: once
CDR3 DNA: TGTGCCATCAACGCCGGGACAGGGGGAACTGAAGCTTTCTTT
CDR3 protein: CAINAGTGGTEAFF